These 30 T cell receptor beta chains share one sample of origin, sequenced in a study of cytomegalovirus exposure and HLA in healthy donors. Primers: 60 Vbeta forward and 13 Jbeta reverse. Profiling relied on immunoSEQ multiplex PCR, and the TCRdb table lists in-frame clones only, not all of them. The data contain about 190,000 clones, 81% of them singletons. Sequences were obtained from PBMCs. Every receptor here comes from a man between 40 and 49 years old in good health and CMV-seropositive.

V usage is TRBV19 and J usage is TRBJ2-5; TRBD2 agrees at 7 bases. The V segment lost 7 bases and the J segment 10 bases; nucleotides outside the gene matches: 12. CDR1 LNHDA and CDR2 SQIVND come from the germline V gene (reference sequence). The CDR3 length is 13 residues. CDR3 sequence: CASTPGNGRDQYF. The CDR3 nucleotides are TGTGCCAGTACCCCGGGGAATGGGAGGGACCAGTACTTC. The full variable domain, rest sourced from reference TRBV19 and TRBJ2-5, is DGGITQSPKYLFRKEGQNVTLSCEQNLNHDAMYWYRQDPGQGLRLIYYSQIVNDFQKGDIAEGYSVSREKKESFPLTVTSAQKNPTAFYLCASTPGNGRDQYFGPGTRLLVL.

The J gene is TRBJ2-7, the V gene TRBV7-5; the DNA was not compared with TRBD2, the D call given in the table. TRBV7-5 is tagged as a pseudogene. The CDR3 has 14 residues. The CDR3, as DNA: TGTGTCAGAAGCTTAGGTGAAACTGGCTACGAGCAGTACTTC. This codes for CVRSLGETGYEQYF.

The rearrangement links TRBV5-6 to TRBJ2-1; TRBD2 might be the D (6 bases). This CDR3 is built from 14 residues. V dropped 0 bases and J dropped 8 bases, with 12 bases sitting between them. Germline lookup yields CDR1 SGHDT and CDR2 YYEEEE. In DNA form, the CDR3 reads TGTGCCAGCAGCTTGGGGCTCGGGGACTATGAGCAGTTCTTC. Its translation: CASSLGLGDYEQFF.

The chain has TRBV10-3 and TRBJ1-2; possibly TRBD1 for D (6 bases). The CDR3 totals 16 residues. Germline CDR1 is ENHRY and CDR2 is SYGVKD. Trimming removed 3 bases at V and 1 base at J, with 15 bases between. The CDR3 reads CAISEVEGGGNYGYTF. CDR3 sequence (DNA): TGTGCCATCAGTGAAGTCGAGGGGGGGGGTAACTATGGCTACACCTTC.

This clone was detected only a few times. The chain is built from TRBV19 and TRBJ2-7; 9 nucleotides line up with TRBD1. CDR1 LNHDA and CDR2 SQIVND come from the germline V gene (reference sequence). The CDR3 consists of 15 residues. Losses at the gene ends were 5 bases for V and 4 bases for J; bases not matched to a gene: 9. This CDR3 is CASSLSGTGRYEQYF. CDR3 DNA: TGTGCCAGTAGTCTATCCGGGACAGGGCGATACGAGCAGTACTTC.

The chain uses TRBV9 and TRBJ2-7; 10 nucleotides agree with TRBD1. CDR1 and CDR2 from the germline V gene are SGDLS and YYNGEE. CDR3 length: 14 residues. J gave up 7 bases and V 4 bases, and 8 bases lay outside the gene matches. The chain's CDR3 is CASSPRQGAREQYF. CDR3 bases: TGTGCCAGCAGCCCCAGACAGGGGGCGAGAGAGCAGTACTTC. The full variable domain, rest sourced from reference TRBV9 and TRBJ2-7, is DSGVTQTPKHLITATGQRVTLRCSPRSGDLSVYWYQQSLDQGLQFLIQYYNGEERAKGNILERFSAQQFPDLHSELNLSSLELGDSALYFCASSPRQGAREQYFGPGTRLTVT.

The rearrangement uses TRBV2 and TRBJ2-3; D unclear. Trimming pared 8 bases from V and 1 base from J, leaving 13 bases between. The CDR3 totals 14 residues. Germline V gives CDR1 SNHLY, CDR2 FYNNEI. As DNA, the CDR3 is TGTGCCAGCTTACCGAGATCGGGCACAGATACGCAGTATTTT. This encodes CASLPRSGTDTQYF.

The chain employs TRBV25-1 and TRBJ1-1; no firm D call. The CDR3 is 12 amino acids. Germline-derived CDR1 and CDR2 are MGHDK and SYGVNS. The V and J ends lost 8 bases and 2 bases respectively, with 9 bases between them. This CDR3 reads CASPGDNTEAFF. The CDR3 DNA reads as TGTGCCAGCCCCGGGGATAACACTGAAGCTTTCTTT.

The chain carries TRBV19 and TRBJ1-5; D perhaps matches TRBD1 (5 bases). Trimming stripped 0 bases from V and 6 bases from J, with 12 bases between. There are 15 residues in the CDR3. Germline CDR1 reads LNHDA; CDR2 reads SQIVND (reference sequence). DNA of the CDR3: TGTGCCAGTAGTATAGAGGGAGGGGTCGGTCAGCCCCAGCATTTT. It is translated as CASSIEGGVGQPQHF.

This sequence joins TRBV18 and TRBJ2-5, with D possibly being TRBD1 (6 bases). This CDR3 has 13 residues. V was trimmed by 5 bases and J by 1 base, leaving 8 bases between them. The germline V gene encodes CDR1 KGHSH and CDR2 LQKENI. CDR3 nucleotides: TGTGCCAGCTCAGGGGGCTTCCAAGAGACCCAGTACTTC. Amino acid sequence: CASSGGFQETQYF.

The chain is built from TRBV5-6 and TRBJ2-3; D is possibly TRBD2 (7 bases). Germline V gene data show CDR1 as SGHDT and CDR2 as YYEEEE. CDR3 length equals 15 residues. The ends were cut back, 4 bases at V and 3 bases at J, with 15 bases in the middle. CDR3 DNA: TGTGCCAGCAGCCCCCCGGGGGGCTTGACAGATACGCAGTATTTT. This translates into CASSPPGGLTDTQYF. The full variable domain, its missing parts supplied by reference TRBV5-6 and TRBJ2-3, is DAGVTQSPTHLIKTRGQQVTLRCSPKSGHDTVSWYQQALGQGPQFIFQYYEEEERQRGNFPDRFSGHQFPNYSSELNVNALLLGDSALYLCASSPPGGLTDTQYFGPGTRLTVL.

The V gene is TRBV12-5, the J gene TRBJ2-3, with a weak D call TRBD1 (5 bases). The CDR3 covers 14 residues. In germline, CDR1 is LGHNT, CDR2 FRNRAP. Deletions cut 6 bases from V and 1 base from J, with 11 bases between. This CDR3 is CASGHDSRTDTQYF. The DNA of the CDR3 is TGTGCTAGTGGCCATGACAGCCGCACAGATACGCAGTATTTT. The entire variable domain, with the rest obtained from reference TRBV12-5 and TRBJ2-3, is as follows: DARVTQTPRHKVTEMGQEVTMRCQPILGHNTVFWYRQTMMQGLELLAYFRNRAPLDDSGMPKDRFSAEMPDATLATLKIQPSEPRDSAVYFCASGHDSRTDTQYFGPGTRLTVL.

The gene calls are TRBV27 and TRBJ1-5; TRBD1 matches at 7 bases. Germline assignment: CDR1 MNHEY and CDR2 SMNVEV (reference sequence). The CDR3 is made up of 15 amino acids. The V gene end was trimmed by 6 bases and the J gene end by 6 bases; junction bases not matched to a gene: 11. The CDR3 spells CASRPTGQVFQPQHF. In nucleotides, the CDR3 is TGTGCCAGCAGACCCACCGGACAGGTCTTTCAGCCCCAGCATTTT.

This clone occurred a few times. This chain joins TRBV18 and TRBJ1-5; the match to TRBD1 covers 8 bases. V shed 0 bases, J shed 0 bases, and the junction held 1 base outside the gene matches. Germline V gene sequence: CDR1 KGHSH, CDR2 LQKENI. The CDR3 has 16 amino acids. The CDR3: CASSPPGQASNQPQHF. The CDR3, as DNA: TGTGCCAGCTCACCACCGGGACAGGCTAGCAATCAGCCCCAGCATTTT.

This chain joins TRBV4-1 and TRBJ2-3; 12 positions agree with TRBD2. V lost 0 bases to trimming and J lost 6 bases; unmatched junction nucleotides: 13. Germline V CDR1 and CDR2: MGHRA, YSYEKL. The CDR3 runs to 19 residues. In nucleotides, the CDR3 is TGCGCCAGCAGCCAAGATGGAGCGGGGCTAGCGGGAGGGCGGGATACGCAGTATTTT. Its protein product is CASSQDGAGLAGGRDTQYF.

The chain carries TRBV6-1 and TRBJ2-1; 8 bases are a match to TRBD2. The V gene end was trimmed by 1 base and the J gene end by 2 bases; junction bases not matched to a gene: 4. There are 16 residues in the CDR3. The germline gives CDR1 MNHNS, CDR2 SASEGT. This chain's CDR3 is CASSEEERGPYNEQFF. CDR3 DNA: TGTGCCAGCAGTGAAGAAGAGCGGGGGCCCTACAATGAGCAGTTCTTC.

The V call is TRBV5-1, the J call TRBJ2-7, with D perhaps matching TRBD2 (6 bases). CDR3 length: 16 amino acids. Germline CDR1 is SGHRS and CDR2 is YFSETQ. V was clipped by 4 bases and J by 9 bases, with 26 bases between them. This CDR3 reads CASSLAPGRDAGGQYF. Here the CDR3 DNA reads TGCGCCAGCAGCCTTGCCCCCGGGCGGGACGCCGGTGGGCAGTACTTC.

The chain combines TRBV2 with TRBJ2-5; 8 bases are a match to TRBD2. The CDR3 extends over 15 amino acids. Germline V gene sequence: CDR1 SNHLY, CDR2 FYNNEI. Trimming took 2 bases from V and 2 from J; bases not matched to a gene: 4. Here the CDR3 DNA reads TGTGCCAGCAGTGAATTCACTAGCGGTCAAGAGACCCAGTACTTC. It specifies CASSEFTSGQETQYF.

Only a few counts were recorded for this clone. The chain uses TRBV5-5 and TRBJ2-2, with TRBD1 as a possible D gene (6 bases). Germline V gene lookup returns CDR1 SGHKS and CDR2 YYEKEE (reference sequence). Trimming shortened V by 7 bases and J by 0 bases, and 13 bases separated the two germline ends. The CDR3 consists of 15 residues. The CDR3 spells CASAQQGTNTGELFF. In DNA, the CDR3 is TGTGCCAGCGCCCAGCAGGGGACGAACACCGGGGAGCTGTTTTTT.

CDR3 region: CASTTGNMNTEAFF. DNA for the CDR3: TGTGCCAGCACGACAGGGAATATGAACACTGAAGCTTTCTTT. The gene calls are TRBV2 and TRBJ1-1; the match to TRBD1 covers 7 bases. V dropped 7 bases and J dropped 0; count of bases not matched to a gene: 5. Per germline, CDR1 SNHLY and CDR2 FYNNEI. The CDR3 is 14 residues long.

This clone was counted a single time. The CDR3 DNA reads TGTGCCTGGAGTGGGACAGGGAACACTGAAGCTTTCTTT. It codes for CAWSGTGNTEAFF. The V gene is TRBV30, the J gene TRBJ1-1, with TRBD1 matching over 7 bases. This CDR3 contains 13 residues. V lost 1 base to trimming and J lost 1 base; unmatched junction nucleotides: 0. Germline V CDR1 and CDR2: GTSNPN, SVGIG (reference sequence).

This clone occurred once. The chain combines TRBV27 with TRBJ2-1; 14 positions match TRBD2. The CDR3 spans 17 residues. Germline assignment: CDR1 MNHEY and CDR2 SMNVEV (reference sequence). J gave up 10 bases and V 4 bases, and 12 bases lay outside the gene matches. In DNA, the CDR3 is TGTGCCAGCAGTTCCCGAAAGACTAGCGGGGGGGCTTGGGAGCAGTTCTTC. It encodes CASSSRKTSGGAWEQFF.

The chain combines TRBV10-3 with TRBJ2-1, with D perhaps matching TRBD1 (6 bases). The V end was cut by 9 bases, the J end by 6 bases, with 15 bases between. The CDR3 runs to 13 residues. Germline V gene sequence: CDR1 ENHRY, CDR2 SYGVKD. CDR3 sequence: CAIQGVGPNEQFF. CDR3 nucleotides: TGTGCCATACAGGGTGTTGGGCCCAATGAGCAGTTCTTC.

The CDR3 region has the DNA TGTGCCAGTAGTACGGACAGGGGAAGGGTTGAAAAACTGTTTTTT. This translates into CASSTDRGRVEKLFF. V is TRBV19 and J is TRBJ1-4, with 9 positions matching TRBD1. This CDR3 comprises 15 residues. Germline values: CDR1 LNHDA, CDR2 SQIVND (reference sequence). The trim removed 4 bases at V and 7 bases at J, leaving 7 bases unmatched.

This rearrangement joins TRBV7-2 to TRBJ2-3; 7 nucleotides match TRBD2. The J segment lost 3 bases and the V segment lost 2 bases, leaving 14 bases of the junction unmatched. Germline assignment: CDR1 SGHTA and CDR2 FQGNSA. The CDR3 has 18 residues. CDR3 residues: CASSLNGWAGAWTDTQYF. CDR3 in DNA: TGTGCCAGCAGCTTAAACGGGTGGGCGGGAGCGTGGACAGATACGCAGTATTTT.

The rearrangement joins TRBV5-1 to TRBJ1-4, with D perhaps TRBD1 (5 bases). This CDR3 has 17 amino acids. With 0 bases removed from V and 2 bases from J, the gap between germline ends came to 14 bases. Germline loops: CDR1 SGHRS, CDR2 YFSETQ. The CDR3 DNA sequence: TGCGCCAGCAGCTTGGCCAAAGGGGTATGGACTAATGAAAAACTGTTTTTT. Translated, it gives CASSLAKGVWTNEKLFF.

J is TRBJ2-7 and V is TRBV7-9; 9 bases align to TRBD2. The CDR3 is made up of 15 amino acids. Germline-derived CDR1 and CDR2 are SEHNR and FQNEAQ (reference sequence). V lost 5 bases and J lost 4; bases outside the gene matches: 9. DNA for the CDR3: TGTGCCAGCAGCCCCCTAGCGGGGACTAGTTACGAGCAGTACTTC. Protein product: CASSPLAGTSYEQYF.

The chain is built from TRBV4-2 and TRBJ2-3, with 7 bases lining up with TRBD2. The trim removed 0 bases at V and 3 bases at J, leaving 9 bases unmatched. The CDR3 loop spans 17 amino acids. Germline V CDR1 and CDR2: LGHNA, YNFKEQ. CDR3 in amino acids: CASSQEVRQGGTDTQYF. The CDR3 DNA follows: TGTGCCAGCAGCCAAGAGGTGCGGCAGGGAGGGACAGATACGCAGTATTTT.

J is TRBJ2-3 and V is TRBV19, with D unclear. Trimming removed 1 base at V and 5 bases at J, with 19 bases between. This CDR3 has 17 amino acids. Germline V lookup: CDR1 LNHDA, CDR2 SQIVND (reference sequence). The DNA of the CDR3 is TGTGCCAGTAGTATAGGAGTACTCCCGCCCTCACGAGATACGCAGTATTTT. Translated, it gives CASSIGVLPPSRDTQYF.

In DNA form, the CDR3 reads TGTGCCAGCAGTCAGACTAGCGGGAGGGCCAAGCCCTACGAGCAGTACTTC. Translation gives CASSQTSGRAKPYEQYF. The chain joins TRBV27 to TRBJ2-7, with TRBD2 identical over 14 bases. The CDR3 is made up of 17 amino acids. With V trimmed by 5 bases and J by 2 bases, 8 bases remained unmatched. The germline gives CDR1 MNHEY, CDR2 SMNVEV (reference sequence).